The present T cell receptor (beta chain) was sequenced within a study of T cell repertoires in cytomegalovirus infection. In the study overall: The authors relied on CMV epitopes, both recently identified HLA-C-restricted and well-studied HLA-B-restricted.

Between the trimmed V and J ends, which lost 2 bases and 2 bases, there was a span of 7 bases. Germline V gene sequence: CDR1 MNHNY, CDR2 SVGAGI (reference sequence). The CDR3 totals 13 residues. TCRdb re-called the reads through MiXCR, storing one row per CDR3 protein. In the table there are tens of thousands of distinct CDR3 sequences, around 20% of which are singletons. General study points: Totalled public TCR beta family frequency picked out people who carried CMV plus the relevant HLA. The ex vivo response was dominated by HLA-C-restricted CMV-specific TCR beta clonotypes.

With regard to this clonotype: Its matching antigen is unknown.

This chain connects TRBV6-6 to TRBJ2-7; D remains unclear. The TCR sequence derives from a human donor in good health (CMV status not recorded). Some clones in this sample may be carry-over from other donors' samples. The sample here was CD8+ T cells from cultured PBMCs, taken from culture after CMV antigen stimulation. The CDR3 region has the DNA TGTGCCAGCAGTTACGCCCCGGCCTACGAGCAGTACTTC. The encoded protein is CASSYAPAYEQYF.